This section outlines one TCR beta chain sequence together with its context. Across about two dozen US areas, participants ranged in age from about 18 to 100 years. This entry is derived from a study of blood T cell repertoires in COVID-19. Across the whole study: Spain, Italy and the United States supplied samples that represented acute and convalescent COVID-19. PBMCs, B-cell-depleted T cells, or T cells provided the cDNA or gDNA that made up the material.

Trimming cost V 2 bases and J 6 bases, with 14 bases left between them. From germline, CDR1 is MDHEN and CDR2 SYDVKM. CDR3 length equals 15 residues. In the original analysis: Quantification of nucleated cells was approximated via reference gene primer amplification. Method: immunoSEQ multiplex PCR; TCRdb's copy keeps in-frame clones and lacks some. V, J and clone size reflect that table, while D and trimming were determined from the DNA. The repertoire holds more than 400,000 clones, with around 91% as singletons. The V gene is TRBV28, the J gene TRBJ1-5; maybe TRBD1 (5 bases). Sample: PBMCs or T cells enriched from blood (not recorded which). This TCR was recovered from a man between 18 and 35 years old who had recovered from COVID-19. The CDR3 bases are TGTGCCAGCAGTTTAGTCCCGGGGGTGGGTCAGCCCCAGCATTTT. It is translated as CASSLVPGVGQPQHF.